A selection of T cell receptor beta chains follows, all from one sample in a study of T-cell reconstitution after alpha-beta-depleted transplantation in children. TCRdb re-called the PCR reads through MiXCR, storing one row per CDR3 protein. The profile covers a few hundred thousand distinct CDR3 sequences, with about 17% appearing a single time and less than 30% taken by the ten largest. Specimen: PBMCs, mostly from graft donor cells, collected 360 days after TCRalphabeta/CD19-depleted stem cell transplant. Receptor source: a boy younger than two who had a stem cell transplant for Wiskott-Aldrich syndrome, so the T cells may come from the graft donor. The CDR3 runs from the conserved cysteine through the conserved F or W.

V	J	CDR3
TRBV29-1	TRBJ2-1	CSVDGLAERSSYNEQFF
TRBV24-1	TRBJ2-2	CATSVPPGQGANTGELFF
TRBV2	TRBJ2-3	CASSGVLADTQYF
TRBV12-3/TRBV12-4	TRBJ2-3	CASSGSIWASTTDTQYF
TRBV5-1	TRBJ2-4	CASSFGGSVAKNIQYF
TRBV6-1	TRBJ2-1	CATKLAGYNEQFF
TRBV12-3/TRBV12-4	TRBJ2-7	CASSRGREEVYEQYF
TRBV4-3	TRBJ2-1	CASSPNRVLSGNEQFF
TRBV5-1	TRBJ2-5	CASSSPGGRQETQYF
TRBV4-3	TRBJ2-5	CASSLLRGGRETQYF
TRBV24-1	TRBJ2-7	CATSGRDTSYEQYF
TRBV15	TRBJ2-1	CATRSGRSNEQFF
TRBV10-3	TRBJ2-5	CAISESKETQYF
TRBV29-1	TRBJ2-7	CSVVSRDRGYEQYF
TRBV10-3	TRBJ2-1	CAFSDRLAGGRPYNEQFF
TRBV12-3/TRBV12-4	TRBJ2-7	CASCSGTGGNEQYF
TRBV29-1	TRBJ2-7	CSVAVSHEQYF
TRBV24-1	TRBJ2-7	CATSAGGSSYEQYF
TRBV12-3/TRBV12-4	TRBJ1-2	CASSFWQGVRGYTF
TRBV5-1	TRBJ2-1	CASSPHHGLAGRGGNEQFF
TRBV29-1	TRBJ2-7	CSVVQQGLEQYF
TRBV20-1	TRBJ1-2	CSARTGGGYGYTF
TRBV24-1	TRBJ2-5	CATSRLQEETQYF
TRBV5-1	TRBJ2-7	CASSLGSTSGKWGKQYF
TRBV28	TRBJ2-3	CASRWRADTQYF
TRBV24-1	TRBJ1-5	CATSGGYSNQPQHF
TRBV24-1	TRBJ2-5	CATSDLVRDNIQETQYF
TRBV4-1	TRBJ2-3	CASSQDRGGGAPDTQYF
TRBV7-2	TRBJ2-3	CASQPPLAGGPDTQYF
TRBV12-3/TRBV12-4	TRBJ2-1	CASSILGTSGNNEQFF
TRBV27	TRBJ2-7	CASSFWAGGSYEQYF
TRBV3-1	TRBJ2-2	CASSLSAGGGELFF
TRBV11-2	TRBJ2-1	CASSFLTSGGAKYNEQFF
TRBV12-3/TRBV12-4	TRBJ1-2	CASRQSGTNYGYTF
TRBV9	TRBJ2-3	CASSASGASGGGTQYF
TRBV7-2	TRBJ2-2	CASRLAGTNTGELFF
TRBV7-8	TRBJ2-5	CASSTRGAGETQYF
TRBV4-3	TRBJ2-7	CASSQDLGTAYEQYF
TRBV25-1	TRBJ2-1	CASEQGAYEQFF
TRBV20-1	TRBJ2-1	CSARGRIRNWVSYNEQFF
TRBV7-9	TRBJ1-1	CASSLRLVLNTEAFF
TRBV6-2/TRBV6-3	TRBJ2-7	CASSYWRSSYEQYF
TRBV10-3	TRBJ2-5	CAISSDPGSGTQYF
TRBV20-1	TRBJ2-4	CSARWGGASKNIQYF
TRBV25-1	TRBJ2-1	CASSRLGGNEQFF
TRBV3-1	TRBJ2-7	CASSPEPLVPYEQYF
TRBV5-6	TRBJ2-7	CASRVGGGRAYEQYF
TRBV19	TRBJ2-2	CASTGLAGGPRTGELFF
TRBV4-3	TRBJ2-4	CASSQASRAGGKNIQYF
TRBV10-3	TRBJ2-5	CAISEVGMRQETQYF
TRBV5-1	TRBJ2-1	CASSQDRGQYNEQFF
TRBV6-6	TRBJ2-5	CASSYPGAETQYF
TRBV20-1	TRBJ2-7	CSARGVGGRYEQYF
TRBV29-1	TRBJ2-3	CSVEAWRLGSTDTQYF
TRBV11-1	TRBJ2-6	CASSPRQVPFSGANVLTF